This TCR beta chain was captured by sequencing in a study of blood T cell repertoires in COVID-19. Study-wide background: Samples taken during acute and convalescent COVID-19 were collected in the United States, Italy and Spain. The cDNA or gDNA used as material had been derived from T cells, B-cell-depleted T cells, or PBMCs.

Per germline, CDR1 SGHAT and CDR2 FQNNGV. V lost 2 bases and J lost 0; bases outside the gene matches: 10. This CDR3 contains 19 residues. This clone was observed once. Per the study methods: Scientists estimated how many nucleated cells there were by amplifying reference gene primers. Measured with immunoSEQ multiplex PCR; TCRdb has only the in-frame clones, and not every one. That table furnishes V, J and clone size, whereas the DNA furnished D and trimming. The sample shows about 39,000 clones, more than 80% of them seen only once. The clonotype originates from a man in his forties or fifties with active or convalescent COVID-19. The rearrangement links TRBV11-2 to TRBJ2-6; 7 bases match TRBD1. What was sequenced was peripheral blood. CDR3 sequence (DNA): TGTGCCAGCAGCTTATTTGGGACAGTTCCGCTCTCTGGGGCCAACGTCCTGACTTTC. Protein sequence: CASSLFGTVPLSGANVLTF. The full variable domain, in which reference TRBV11-2 and TRBJ2-6 provide the parts outside the CDR3, is EAGVAQSPRYKIIEKRQSVAFWCNPISGHATLYWYQQILGQGPKLLIQFQNNGVVDDSQLPKDRFSAERLKGVDSTLKIQPAKLEDSAVYLCASSLFGTVPLSGANVLTFGAGSRLTVL.